Listed below are T cell receptor beta chains from one sample, sequenced in a study of T cells in Graves' hyperthyroidism and ophthalmopathy. A single record per CDR3 protein comes from TCRdb applying MiXCR to the multiplex PCR reads. The sample lists approximately 720,000 distinct CDR3 sequences; around a sixth were seen once. The sequenced sample consisted of blood. These receptor sequences come from a woman in her forties or fifties with Graves' hyperthyroidism that later progressed to Graves' ophthalmopathy. CDR3s include the opening cysteine and the closing phenylalanine or tryptophan. The D gene is left open where the match is weak. The size of a clone is reported for some rows only, either as once, few or many, or as a class for expanded clones.

d_call	v_call	clone_size	j_call	cdr3_nt	cdr3_aa
.	TRBV11-2	many	TRBJ2-5	TGTGCTGTTGGGAGCGAGACCCAGTACTTC	CAVGSETQYF
TRBD1	TRBV9	few	TRBJ1-4	TGTGCCAGCAGCGAGGGACAGACCGATAATGAAAAACTGTTTTTT	CASSEGQTDNEKLFF
TRBD2	TRBV4-2	few	TRBJ2-7	TGTGCCAGCAGCCAGCCGGGACTAGCGGGACCTGGGCAGTACTTC	CASSQPGLAGPGQYF
TRBD1	TRBV30	many	TRBJ2-5	TGTGCCTGGAGCGGGACAGGGGTCTTCCAAGAGACCCAGTACTTC	CAWSGTGVFQETQYF
TRBD2	TRBV19	.	TRBJ2-3	TGTGCCAGTACCCCGCGGGGAAACCTAGCGGGGGCTCGTCCAGATACGCAGTATTTT	CASTPRGNLAGARPDTQYF
.	TRBV11-1	many	TRBJ2-5	TGTGCCAGCAGCGTTAAGGAGACCCAGTACTTC	CASSVKETQYF
TRBD1	TRBV7-3	.	TRBJ2-1	TGTGCCAGCAGCTTAAAGTCACAGGGGGCCTACAATGGGCAGTTCTTC	CASSLKSQGAYNGQFF
.	TRBV5-1	many	TRBJ2-3	TGCGCCAGCAGCTTCAGACTGGCCACAGATACGCAGTATTTT	CASSFRLATDTQYF
.	TRBV6-1	few	TRBJ1-3	TGTGCCAGCAGACTATTGGAGGGCTCTGGAAACACCATATATTTT	CASRLLEGSGNTIYF
.	TRBV9	few	TRBJ1-1	TGTGCCAGCAGCGTAGACCCAGAGAACACTGAAGCTTTCTTT	CASSVDPENTEAFF
.	TRBV3-1	few	TRBJ1-6	TGTGCCAGCAGCCAAGTTCCGGGTTGGGATTCACCCCTCCACTTT	CASSQVPGWDSPLHF
TRBD2	TRBV20-1	.	TRBJ2-1	TGCAGTGCTAGCTCAACTAGCGGGGGGGATAGTGAGCAGTTCTTC	CSASSTSGGDSEQFF
.	TRBV11-2	.	TRBJ2-1	TGTGCCAGCAGCTTAGGACCCACAGCGAGCTCCTACAATGAGCAGTTCTTC	CASSLGPTASSYNEQFF
TRBD1	TRBV5-5	few	TRBJ1-3	TGTGCCAGCACCCTCCCTCCGGGACAGTTCCTTGTCCGCCTAAACACCATATATTTT	CASTLPPGQFLVRLNTIYF
.	TRBV3-1	many	TRBJ2-3	TGTGCCAGCAGCCAAGTAACTAGAGAGCCGTCGCTAACGCAGTATTTT	CASSQVTREPSLTQYF
.	TRBV11-2	many	TRBJ2-3	TGTGCCAGCAGCTTTAGTGGAAAAGGCACAGATACGCAGTATTTT	CASSFSGKGTDTQYF
TRBD2	TRBV2	.	TRBJ2-1	TGTGCCAGCAGTGAAGGAGCGGGGGGTAGGGGTGAGCAGTTCTTC	CASSEGAGGRGEQFF
.	TRBV10-3	.	TRBJ2-6	TGTGCCATCAGTGTGGGAGAGACTGGGGCCAACGTCCTGACTTTC	CAISVGETGANVLTF
TRBD2	TRBV9	many	TRBJ2-1	TGTGCCAGCAGCCCGGGACTAGCGGATAATGAGCAGTTCTTC	CASSPGLADNEQFF
.	TRBV3-1	many	TRBJ1-1	TGTGCCAGCAGCCACATATTCGGACAGCGTATGAACACTGAAGCTTTCTTT	CASSHIFGQRMNTEAFF
.	TRBV4-1	few	TRBJ1-5	TGCGCCAGCAGCCACCCCCCCTCGGGGGCGGCCCAGCATTTT	CASSHPPSGAAQHF
TRBD2	TRBV27	many	TRBJ2-1	TGTGCCAGCAGTTTATCGATAACTAGCGGGGGGGTCATGGGTGAGCAGTTCTTC	CASSLSITSGGVMGEQFF
.	TRBV5-1	many	TRBJ2-3	TGCGCCAGCAGCTTGAGCCCCGGCACAGATACGCAGTATTTT	CASSLSPGTDTQYF
.	TRBV30	many	TRBJ2-5	TGTGCCTGGCTGGGGGCTAGGGGAGAGACCCAGTACTTC	CAWLGARGETQYF
.	TRBV27	many	TRBJ1-6	TGTGCCAGCAGTTCCGGGGTCTTTGGAGACTCACCCCTCCACTTT	CASSSGVFGDSPLHF
.	TRBV6-1	.	TRBJ2-7	TGTGCCAGCAGAAGCCGGGACACTTCCTACGAGCAGTACTTC	CASRSRDTSYEQYF
.	TRBV27	many	TRBJ1-2	TGTGCCAGTCGAAAGAAGGGTGCTGGGTATGGCTACACCTTC	CASRKKGAGYGYTF
TRBD1	TRBV11-2	many	TRBJ1-6	TGTGCCAGCAGCTGGGACAGTAATTCACCCCTCCACTTT	CASSWDSNSPLHF
TRBD1	TRBV15	.	TRBJ1-4	TGTGCCACCAGCGAAGACAGGGGGCCTAATGAAAAACTGTTTTTT	CATSEDRGPNEKLFF
TRBD1	TRBV11-2	many	TRBJ2-7	TGTGCCAGCAGCTTAGAACCGGGACAGGCATCCTACGAGCAGTACTTC	CASSLEPGQASYEQYF
TRBD1	TRBV30	many	TRBJ2-3	TGTGCCTGGAGATCAGGGGGCAGCGATACGCAGTATTTT	CAWRSGGSDTQYF
.	TRBV5-1	many	TRBJ2-1	TGCGCCAGCAGCTTGGGTCAGGGTCGGTCCTACAATGAGCAGTTCTTC	CASSLGQGRSYNEQFF
.	TRBV3-1	many	TRBJ1-1	TGTGCCAGCAGCCAACCCAAGGGCCCGAACACTGAAGCTTTCTTT	CASSQPKGPNTEAFF
.	TRBV12-3/TRBV12-4	.	TRBJ1-2	TGTGCCAGCAGTTTTCCGGGGATAGGCTACACCTTC	CASSFPGIGYTF
TRBD1	TRBV9	many	TRBJ2-7	TGTGCCAGCAGCGTAGGGGGGACAGGGACCTACGAGCAGTACTTC	CASSVGGTGTYEQYF
.	TRBV6-8	many	TRBJ1-1	TGTGCCAGCATCAAACTGCGGGACAACCAGAACACTGAAGCTTTCTTT	CASIKLRDNQNTEAFF
.	TRBV12-3/TRBV12-4	many	TRBJ1-2	TGTGCCATCCCCTTGCCGGACCCATCCAGAAACTATGGCTACACCTTC	CAIPLPDPSRNYGYTF
TRBD1	TRBV19	.	TRBJ1-2	TGTGCCAGTAGTACGACAGGGGGCTTCTATGGCTACACCTTC	CASSTTGGFYGYTF
.	TRBV12-3/TRBV12-4	many	TRBJ2-5	TGTGCCAGCAGTGGAACGGACGTTGGTGGAGAGACCCAGTACTTC	CASSGTDVGGETQYF
TRBD2	TRBV11-2	many	TRBJ2-5	TGTGCCAGCAGCTGGGGTCGCGGGAGGTACCAAGAGACCCAGTACTTC	CASSWGRGRYQETQYF
.	TRBV20-1	few	TRBJ2-5	TGCAGTGCTAGCGGGGCGGGGAACCAAGAGACCCAGTACTTC	CSASGAGNQETQYF
TRBD1	TRBV18	many	TRBJ1-1	TGTGCCAGCTCACTAGAGCAGGGGGCTGGTGAAGCTTTCTTT	CASSLEQGAGEAFF
.	TRBV20-1	.	TRBJ1-2	TGCAGTTCCCGCCCCGGGGCAGAAGCTGGCTACACCTTC	CSSRPGAEAGYTF
.	TRBV6-4	.	TRBJ1-1	TGTGCCAGCAGTGATAGGTACGGGGAGGGCGCTGAAGCTTTCTTT	CASSDRYGEGAEAFF
.	TRBV5-1	many	TRBJ2-1	TGCGCCAGCAGCTTGCGGGTTGAGCGTGAGCAGTTCTTC	CASSLRVEREQFF
.	TRBV7-9	many	TRBJ2-7	TGTGCCAGCAGCGGGTGGCGGTCATCTAACTACGAGCAGTACTTC	CASSGWRSSNYEQYF
.	TRBV18	many	TRBJ2-5	TGTGCCAGCTCACCACCGGTCAGCCAAGAGACCCAGTACTTC	CASSPPVSQETQYF
.	TRBV9	.	TRBJ2-5	TGTGCCAGCAGCGTAGACAGAGAGCGTGAAGAGACCCAGTACTTC	CASSVDREREETQYF
.	TRBV29-1	.	TRBJ2-7	TGCAGCGTTGATGAGGGAGCCTACGAGCAGTACTTC	CSVDEGAYEQYF
.	TRBV7-2	many	TRBJ1-1	TGTGCCAGCAGCTTTGATCGCCAGAACACTGAAGCTTTCTTT	CASSFDRQNTEAFF
TRBD2	TRBV5-1	many	TRBJ2-7	TGCGCCAGCAGCTCCCAACGGGGGGGCTACGAGCAGTACTTC	CASSSQRGGYEQYF